These 8 T cell receptor beta chains share one sample of origin, sequenced in a study of graft-versus-host responses after intestinal transplantation. Generated by immunoSEQ multiplex PCR, the TCRdb table keeps only in-frame clones and is missing some. Seen here are some 90,000 clones, approximately 82% observed once, and the top ten hold 0.83%. Their antigens are not known. Sequences were derived from unstimulated CD4+ T cells sorted from spleen or lymph node cells, sampled before intestinal transplant. All receptors derive from a human donor who received an intestinal transplant.

The chain couples TRBV5-6 to TRBJ2-7; D possibly corresponds to TRBD1 (6 bases). Germline assignment: CDR1 SGHDT and CDR2 YYEEEE. There are 15 residues in the CDR3. Trimming stripped 0 bases from V and 2 bases from J, with 12 bases between. CDR3 bases: TGTGCCAGCAGCTTGGCCGGACAGTTACCCTACGAGCAGTACTTC. Amino acids: CASSLAGQLPYEQYF.

A few counts support this clone. The chain has TRBV2 and TRBJ1-6; 8 bases are a match to TRBD1. CDR1 is SNHLY and CDR2 is FYNNEI in the germline V gene. Trimming took 8 bases from V and 7 from J; bases not matched to a gene: 10. This CDR3 has 15 amino acids. DNA of the CDR3: TGTGCCAGCGAGGCATCCAGGACAGGGAATTCACCCCTCCACTTT. The encoded protein is CASEASRTGNSPLHF.

The chain uses TRBV5-1 and TRBJ2-2, with no clear D. Germline V gene lookup returns CDR1 SGHRS and CDR2 YFSETQ. The CDR3 covers 15 residues. V was clipped by 0 bases and J by 0 bases, with 6 bases between them. For the CDR3, the DNA is TGCGCCAGCAGCTTGGGTATTCCGAACACCGGGGAGCTGTTTTTT. Protein product: CASSLGIPNTGELFF.

This clone showed up just a few times. DNA for the CDR3: TGTGCCAGCAGTTTAAGGGGGGGACCGGTCATTAATTCACCCCTCCACTTT. Its protein is CASSLRGGPVINSPLHF. The chain is built from TRBV28 and TRBJ1-6; maybe TRBD1 (6 bases). The CDR3 has 17 residues. Germline CDR1 MDHEN, CDR2 SYDVKM. V lost 2 bases and J 6 bases, leaving 17 bases between the germline ends.

The CDR3 region is CASSLDGMRNQPQHF. The DNA of the CDR3 is TGCGCCAGCAGCTTGGACGGGATGAGGAATCAGCCCCAGCATTTT. The chain joins TRBV5-1 to TRBJ1-5; D is unresolved. Trimming removed 0 bases from V and 4 bases from J, with 11 bases in between. CDR3 size: 15 residues. The germline V gene has CDR1 SGHRS and CDR2 YFSETQ.

The chain is built from TRBV4-1 and TRBJ2-7, with D unclear. Looked up from germline, CDR1 is MGHRA and CDR2 is YSYEKL. The CDR3 runs to 15 residues. Trimming left V 0 bases short and J 2 bases short, with 11 bases between. In nucleotides, the CDR3 is TGCGCCAGCAGCCAAGATTTTGGCGGCCCCTACGAGCAGTACTTC. Encoded protein: CASSQDFGGPYEQYF.

The chain is built from TRBV25-1 and TRBJ1-3; TRBD1 matches 8 bases. This CDR3 has 14 residues. The germline V gene has CDR1 MGHDK and CDR2 SYGVNS. Trimming at V came to 3 bases and at J to 7 bases, leaving 5 bases not matched to a gene. As DNA, the CDR3 is TGTGCCAGCAGTGAGACAGGACAGGGCAACACCATATATTTT. Residues: CASSETGQGNTIYF. The complete variable domain, with remaining parts taken from reference TRBV25-1 and TRBJ1-3, reads EADIYQTPRYLVIGTGKKITLECSQTMGHDKMYWYQQDPGMELHLIHYSYGVNSTEKGDLSSESTVSRIRTEHFPLTLESARPSHTSQYLCASSETGQGNTIYFGEGSWLTVV.

CDR3 in DNA: TGTGCCGTCCGGGACAGCTATGGAGACTACGAGCAGTACTTC. This sequence encodes CAVRDSYGDYEQYF. The rearrangement uses TRBV10-3 and TRBJ2-7; 7 nucleotides line up with TRBD1. Germline CDR1 ENHRY, CDR2 SYGVKD. The CDR3 spans 14 residues. Trimming cost V 11 bases and J 3 bases; bases outside gene matches: 13.